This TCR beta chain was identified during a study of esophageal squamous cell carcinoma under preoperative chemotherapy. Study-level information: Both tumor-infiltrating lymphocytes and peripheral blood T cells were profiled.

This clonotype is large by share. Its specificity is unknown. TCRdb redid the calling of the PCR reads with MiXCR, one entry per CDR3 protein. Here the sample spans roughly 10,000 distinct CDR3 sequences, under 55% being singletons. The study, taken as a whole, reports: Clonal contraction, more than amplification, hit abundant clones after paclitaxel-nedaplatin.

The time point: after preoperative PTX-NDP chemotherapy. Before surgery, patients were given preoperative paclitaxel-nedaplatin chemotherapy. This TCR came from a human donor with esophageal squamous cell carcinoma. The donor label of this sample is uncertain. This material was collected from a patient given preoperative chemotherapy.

CDR3 DNA sequence: TGTGCCAGCAGGACGGGGCCCGCCTACGAGCAGTACTTC. It yields the protein CASRTGPAYEQYF. The V gene is TRBV6-1, the J gene TRBJ2-5; D could derive from TRBD1 or TRBD2 (5 bases each). The J call may be faulty, since TRBJ2-7 better matches the DNA end. Germline CDR1 is MNHNS and CDR2 is SASEGT. CDR3 length equals 13 residues.